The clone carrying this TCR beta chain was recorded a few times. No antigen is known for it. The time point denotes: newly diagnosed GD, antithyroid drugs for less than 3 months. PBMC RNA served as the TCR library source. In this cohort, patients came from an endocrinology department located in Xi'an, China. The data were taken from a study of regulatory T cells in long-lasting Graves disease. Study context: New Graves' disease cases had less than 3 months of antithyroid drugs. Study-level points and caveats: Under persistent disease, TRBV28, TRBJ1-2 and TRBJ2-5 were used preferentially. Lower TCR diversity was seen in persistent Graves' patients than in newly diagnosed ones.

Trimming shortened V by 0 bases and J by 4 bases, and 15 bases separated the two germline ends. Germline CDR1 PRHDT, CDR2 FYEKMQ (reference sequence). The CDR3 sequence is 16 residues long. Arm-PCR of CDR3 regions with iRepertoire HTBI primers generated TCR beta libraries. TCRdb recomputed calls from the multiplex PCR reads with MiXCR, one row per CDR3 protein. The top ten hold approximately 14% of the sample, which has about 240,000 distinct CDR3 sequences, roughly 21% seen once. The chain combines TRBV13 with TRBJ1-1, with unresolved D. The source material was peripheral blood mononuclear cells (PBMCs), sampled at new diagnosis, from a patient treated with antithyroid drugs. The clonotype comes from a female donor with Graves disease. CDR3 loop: CASSLGSLRAGTEAFF. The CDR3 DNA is TGTGCCAGCAGCTTAGGGTCCCTACGGGCGGGCACTGAAGCTTTCTTT.